The TCR beta chain under discussion was sequenced for a study of cytomegalovirus exposure and HLA in healthy donors. 60 Vbeta and 13 Jbeta primers were used in PCR. Libraries were prepared by immunoSEQ multiplex PCR; TCRdb keeps only in-frame clonotypes and omits some of them. The sample includes some 180,000 clones, roughly three quarters of them seen just once. The CDR3 is made up of 16 amino acids. V gave up 4 bases and J gave up 6 bases; unmatched junction bases: 7. The V gene's germline CDR1 is MNHEY and CDR2 SVGAGI. Concerning this clone itself: The antigen is undetermined.

Study-level points and caveats: Reports credit the classifier with highly specific, highly sensitive diagnosis of cytomegalovirus status. Association with HLA alleles at 0.05 false discovery rate was found for 16,951 TCR beta sequences in a later analysis.

The sequencing sample was made of PBMCs. This clonotype originated in a male donor in good health and CMV-seronegative. This sequence joins TRBV6-5 and TRBJ2-3; 13 nucleotides line up with TRBD2. The CDR3 spells CASSLRGLAGADTQYF. The CDR3 bases are TGTGCCAGCAGTTTACGTGGACTAGCGGGAGCTGATACGCAGTATTTT.